Presented here are 13 T cell receptor beta chains from one specimen sequenced in a study of a mutant IDH1 vaccine in newly diagnosed glioma. These receptors lack a known antigen. TCRdb keeps only in-frame clones here, not all; method: immunoSEQ multiplex PCR. The sample shows roughly 60,000 clones, 70% to 85% of them seen only once. Documented time point: week 11, during vaccination. Vaccine doses each comprised 300 ug of mutant IDH1 20-mer peptide, with topical imiquimod. The material was PBMCs, obtained from a glioma patient whose treatment included an IDH1 peptide vaccine. These receptors came from a man aged 30 to 39 with glioma.

The chain combines TRBV9 with TRBJ2-5; D call uncertain. V shed 6 bases and J shed 5 bases, with 20 bases lying between them. Per germline, CDR1 SGDLS and CDR2 YYNGEE. The CDR3 totals 15 residues. The CDR3 DNA follows: TGTGCCAGCACCGGAAGTGGCTCCCCGTGGGAGACCCAGTACTTC. This encodes CASTGSGSPWETQYF.

The chain is built from TRBV30 and TRBJ2-1, with 13 bases lining up with TRBD2. CDR1 GTSNPN and CDR2 SVGIG come from the germline V gene (reference sequence). Losses at the gene ends were 4 bases for V and 10 bases for J; bases not matched to a gene: 10. The CDR3 consists of 15 residues. The CDR3 sequence: CAWNTKLAGGLEQFF. CDR3 DNA sequence: TGTGCCTGGAATACTAAACTAGCGGGAGGGCTGGAGCAGTTCTTC.

CDR3 sequence (DNA): TGTGCCAGCAGTTCCTTGATTGAAGGGAGTCATGGCTACACCTTC. Translated, it gives CASSSLIEGSHGYTF. J is TRBJ1-2 and V is TRBV28; no definite D call. This CDR3 has 15 amino acids. Looked up from germline, CDR1 is MDHEN and CDR2 is SYDVKM. V lost 4 bases and J 6 bases, leaving 18 bases between the germline ends.

The chain uses TRBV28 and TRBJ1-2; D not resolved. V was shortened by 10 bases and J by 1 base, with 13 bases between the two germline ends. CDR3 length equals 13 residues. Germline-derived CDR1 and CDR2 are MDHEN and SYDVKM. For the CDR3, the DNA is TGTGCCACCGAGGGAGGTATTAACTATGGCTACACCTTC. This gives the protein CATEGGINYGYTF.

The chain combines TRBV5-4 with TRBJ1-2, with 7 bases lining up with TRBD1. This CDR3 comprises 14 residues. Germline trimming cut 3 bases from V and 14 bases from J; bases unmatched to any gene: 16. Germline lookup yields CDR1 SGHNT and CDR2 YYREEE (reference sequence). DNA of the CDR3: TGTGCCAGCAGCTCCCAGGGGGGACCATTCGGGGGTACCTTC. Translation gives CASSSQGGPFGGTF.

This clone was counted once. CDR3 in amino acids: CASGGGNRNEQFF. The CDR3 DNA reads as TGTGCCAGCGGTGGGGGGAACAGGAATGAGCAGTTCTTC. The chain is built from TRBV21-1 and TRBJ2-1; the table gives TRBD2 as D, unverified against the DNA. TRBV21-1 is classified as a pseudogene. The CDR3 totals 13 residues.

The V call is TRBV30, the J call TRBJ2-1; D not certain. This CDR3 has 13 residues. The V gene lost 0 bases and the J gene lost 8 bases, with 11 bases spanning the gap. The germline CDR1 and CDR2 sequences are GTSNPN and SVGIG (reference sequence). CDR3 region: CAWSVTIYDEQFF. The CDR3 nucleotides are TGTGCCTGGAGTGTAACTATTTACGATGAGCAGTTCTTC.

CDR3 in amino acids: CASSSYKGSPSYEQYF. Here the CDR3 DNA reads TGTGCCAGCAGCTCCTACAAGGGGTCCCCGTCCTACGAGCAGTACTTC. The chain couples TRBV13 to TRBJ2-7, with D possibly being TRBD1 (5 bases). Germline V gene sequence: CDR1 PRHDT, CDR2 FYEKMQ (reference sequence). Trimming left V 4 bases short and J 1 base short, with 17 bases between. This CDR3 region has 16 residues.

V usage is TRBV30 and J usage is TRBJ2-3, with 7 bases aligning to TRBD2. CDR1 is GTSNPN, CDR2 SVGIG, per germline (reference sequence). The CDR3 spans 15 residues. V was clipped by 3 bases and J by 0 bases; unmatched bases: 6. The chain's CDR3 is CAWRPGRGSTDTQYF. The CDR3 region has the DNA TGTGCCTGGAGGCCGGGGAGGGGAAGCACAGATACGCAGTATTTT.

The chain recombines TRBV5-8 with TRBJ2-7; D call uncertain. V lost 2 bases to trimming and J lost 4 bases, with 7 bases between them. This CDR3 region has 12 residues. Germline CDR1 reads SGHTS; CDR2 reads YDEGEE. This chain's CDR3 is CASSFLNYEQYF. The CDR3 coding sequence is TGTGCCAGCAGCTTCCTGAATTACGAGCAGTACTTC.

This sequence joins TRBV14 and TRBJ1-2; D unresolved. With 1 base removed from V and 0 bases from J, the gap between germline ends came to 3 bases. CDR1 SGHDN and CDR2 FVKESK come from the germline V gene. This CDR3 is 13 amino acids long. CDR3 nucleotide sequence: TGTGCCAGCAGCCAAGGCGCTAACTATGGCTACACCTTC. Translated: CASSQGANYGYTF.

V and J are TRBV7-6 and TRBJ2-7; the match to TRBD2 covers 8 bases. CDR3 length equals 17 residues. V lost 1 base to trimming and J lost 0 bases; unmatched junction nucleotides: 8. The germline V gene encodes CDR1 SGHVS and CDR2 FNYEAQ. DNA of the CDR3: TGTGCCAGCAGCTTAGGGGCGGGAGGTGAGAGCTCCTACGAGCAGTACTTC. This sequence encodes CASSLGAGGESSYEQYF.

CDR3 nucleotide sequence: TGTGCCAGCAGTCCGCCACTAGCGGGGACTAGCACAGATACGCAGTATTTT. It translates to CASSPPLAGTSTDTQYF. The gene calls are TRBV28 and TRBJ2-3; 10 bases line up with TRBD2. The germline V gene has CDR1 MDHEN and CDR2 SYDVKM. With 5 bases clipped from V and 0 bases from J, the junction kept 8 bases outside the gene matches. The CDR3 consists of 17 residues.